One sample yielded the 15 T cell receptor beta chains listed below, sequenced in a study of human T cells and chemical hapten exposure. MiXCR was run by TCRdb on the RACE reads, yielding one entry per CDR3 protein. Counted here are about 54,000 distinct CDR3 sequences, 7.5% to 10% occurring once; the ten biggest clones make up 1.5% to 2%. Stated time point: patch test 2, 6 weeks after DPC sensitization. Treatment noted: therapeutic diphenylcyclopropenone sensitization with weekly scalp DPC. The specimen was whole blood, collected in connection with sensitization to the hapten diphenylcyclopropenone (DPC). All receptors derive from a woman aged 50 to 65 with alopecia areata. Some clones in this sample may be carry-over from other donors' samples.

This clonotype has ten or more counts. V gene TRBV12-5 combines with J gene TRBJ2-7, with TRBD1 identical over 11 bases. The CDR3 length is 15 residues. Germline-derived CDR1 and CDR2 are LGHNT and FRNRAP. Germline trimming cut 6 bases from V and 1 base from J; bases unmatched to any gene: 5. The CDR3 reads CASGYRDRGSYEQYF. CDR3 sequence (DNA): TGTGCTAGTGGATACAGGGACAGGGGGTCCTACGAGCAGTACTTC. Full variable domain (outside the CDR3, taken from reference TRBV12-5 and TRBJ2-7): DARVTQTPRHKVTEMGQEVTMRCQPILGHNTVFWYRQTMMQGLELLAYFRNRAPLDDSGMPKDRFSAEMPDATLATLKIQPSEPRDSAVYFCASGYRDRGSYEQYFGPGTRLTVT.

This clonotype was counted between two and nine times. The DNA is omitted, as the CDR3 cannot be located on it reliably, and the CDR3 follows TCRdb's listing. The V and J genes are TRBV7-5 and TRBJ2-3; the listed D gene, TRBD1, was not tested against the DNA. TRBV7-5 has pseudogene status. The CDR3 is 18 residues long, counting both termini. The CDR3 protein is CISVSEAWGQVGDYTQYF.

There are a few counts of this clonotype. The rearrangement uses TRBV10-2 and TRBJ1-5; maybe TRBD1 (6 bases). CDR1 and CDR2 (germline): WSHSY, SAAADI. Trimming removed 6 bases at V and 4 bases at J, with 7 bases between. The CDR3 totals 12 residues. The CDR3 spells CASRGQNQPQHF. DNA of the CDR3: TGCGCCAGCAGAGGACAGAATCAGCCCCAGCATTTT.

The chain combines TRBV12-3 or TRBV12-4 with TRBJ1-5, with TRBD1 as a possible D gene (5 bases). Trimming left V 7 bases short and J 7 bases short, with 17 bases between. The CDR3 length is 14 residues. The CDR3 region has the DNA TGTGCCAGCACCTCCCGGGGCAGAGCACAGCCCCAGCATTTT. It is translated as CASTSRGRAQPQHF.

The chain couples TRBV7-9 to TRBJ2-1; 8 bases match TRBD1. V lost 4 bases, J lost 10 bases, and 3 bases stayed unmatched. In germline, CDR1 is SEHNR, CDR2 FQNEAQ (reference sequence). This CDR3 is 12 amino acids long. CDR3 DNA: TGTGCCAGCAGCTCATACAGGGGGGAGCAGTTCTTC. Translating gives CASSSYRGEQFF.

This sequence joins TRBV12-3 or TRBV12-4 and TRBJ2-7; the match to TRBD2 covers 11 bases. The V segment lost 6 bases and the J segment 3 bases; nucleotides outside the gene matches: 4. The CDR3 length is 14 residues. The CDR3: CASRPSGRSYEQYF. CDR3 nucleotide sequence: TGTGCCAGCAGACCTAGCGGGAGGAGCTACGAGCAGTACTTC.

This clonotype showed up just a few times. This chain connects TRBV11-3 to TRBJ2-1; D gene uncertain. CDR1 is SGHNT and CDR2 is YENEEA in the germline V gene. Deletions cut 3 bases from V and 4 bases from J, with 10 bases between. The CDR3 covers 14 residues. The CDR3 DNA reads TGTGCCAGCAGCTTGGAGTCCACATACAATGAGCAGTTCTTC. It encodes CASSLESTYNEQFF.

This clonotype appeared a few times. The CDR3 reads CASRDNSPLHF. For the CDR3, the DNA is TGTGCCAGCAGGGATAATTCACCCCTCCACTTT. This chain uses TRBV6-9 with TRBJ1-6; D gene uncertain. Germline CDR1 MNHGY, CDR2 SVAAGI. The CDR3 has 11 residues. Between the trimmed V and J ends, which lost 6 bases and 5 bases, there was a span of 2 bases.

This clonotype was observed many times. The rearrangement links TRBV6-5 to TRBJ1-1, with D possibly being TRBD1 (5 bases). CDR1 and CDR2 (germline): MNHEY, SVGAGI. Trimming removed 0 bases from V and 2 bases from J, with 10 bases in between. The CDR3 has 15 amino acids. As DNA, the CDR3 is TGTGCCAGCAGTTACTCGGGGGACTTCAACACTGAAGCTTTCTTT. Amino acid sequence: CASSYSGDFNTEAFF.

In this sample, this clonotype turned up a few times. This chain links TRBV20-1 with TRBJ2-3, with D possibly matching TRBD2 (6 bases). Trimming shortened V by 5 bases and J by 3 bases, and 18 bases separated the two germline ends. Looked up from germline, CDR1 is DFQATT and CDR2 is SNEGSKA (reference sequence). This CDR3 spans 15 amino acids. The DNA for the CDR3 is TGCAGTGCTGAAGTCCCGACTAGTAGTACAGATACGCAGTATTTT. Protein: CSAEVPTSSTDTQYF.

The CDR3 sequence is CASSRGTSPKEQYF. Here the CDR3 DNA reads TGTGCCAGTAGTAGGGGGACTAGCCCGAAGGAGCAGTACTTC. The chain carries TRBV19 and TRBJ2-7, with 9 bases fitting TRBD2. With 4 bases clipped from V and 7 bases from J, the junction kept 8 bases outside the gene matches. Germline CDR1 and CDR2: LNHDA and SQIVND (reference sequence). The CDR3 consists of 14 residues.

For the CDR3, the DNA is TGTGCCAGCAGTTTAGTCGCAGGGGGCTATACCTATGGCTACACCTTC. Protein sequence: CASSLVAGGYTYGYTF. The V gene is TRBV12-3 or TRBV12-4, the J gene TRBJ1-2, with 8 bases that match TRBD1. The V gene end was trimmed by 1 base and the J gene end by 4 bases; junction bases not matched to a gene: 8. The CDR3 loop spans 16 amino acids.

This clonotype was recorded a few times. This chain joins TRBV5-1 and TRBJ1-2; D unresolved. Trimming pared 0 bases from V and 6 bases from J, leaving 6 bases between. Germline V gene data show CDR1 as SGHRS and CDR2 as YFSETQ. The CDR3 totals 12 residues. CDR3 loop: CASSLAQNGYTF. In nucleotides, the CDR3 is TGCGCCAGCAGCTTGGCTCAGAATGGCTACACCTTC.

This clonotype appeared a few times. The chain employs TRBV27 and TRBJ2-7; 9 bases are a match to TRBD2. CDR1 is MNHEY, CDR2 SMNVEV, per germline (reference sequence). The V gene end was trimmed by 5 bases and the J gene end by 5 bases; junction bases not matched to a gene: 13. The CDR3 is 16 amino acids. This CDR3 is CASSTPGLAVPDEQYF. CDR3 in DNA: TGTGCCAGCAGTACCCCGGGACTAGCTGTACCCGACGAGCAGTACTTC.

The table lists this clonotype with many counts. The gene calls are TRBV18 and TRBJ2-1; D gene unclear. Between the trimmed V and J ends, which lost 6 bases and 3 bases, there was a span of 21 bases. This CDR3 spans 17 amino acids. CDR1 KGHSH and CDR2 LQKENI come from the germline V gene. The CDR3: CASSKTGPKGNYNEQFF. The DNA of the CDR3 is TGTGCCAGCTCGAAGACCGGACCGAAGGGAAACTACAATGAGCAGTTCTTC.